This T cell receptor beta chain was captured in a study of response to subunit inactivated influenza vaccine. TCRdb processed the RT-PCR reads anew with MiXCR; each CDR3 protein has one entry. The profile shows just under 550,000 distinct CDR3 sequences, approximately 22% of them singletons. The CDR3 has 13 amino acids. CDR1 MNHNS and CDR2 SASEGT come from the germline V gene. Trimming removed 7 bases at V and 8 bases at J, with 17 bases between. This sample was shared with a second study, whose subject was T cells expressing NK-cell markers. Per that paper: Template switching by 5'RACE with UMIs generated the TCR beta cDNA. Sorted CD3+CD56-NKG2C+, CD3+CD56+NKG2C+ and CD3+CD56+NKG2C- T cells supplied the TCR beta repertoires. Seven sequenced donors out of eight were HCMV-seropositive, one seronegative. With an anti-gamma-delta TCR antibody, sorting in several experiments was kept to alpha-beta TCR T cells. Once again these clonotypes came out on top in the CD3+CD56-NKG2C+ fraction of several donors.

The receptor comes from a man aged 45 to 65 who received an inactivated influenza vaccine. Source: CD4+ T cells sorted from PBMCs, taken 11 to 12 days after vaccination. The chain employs TRBV6-1 and TRBJ1-2, with D unclear. The CDR3 is CASNTRAPRGYTF. Here the CDR3 DNA reads TGTGCCAGCAACACCCGGGCGCCGAGGGGCTACACCTTC.